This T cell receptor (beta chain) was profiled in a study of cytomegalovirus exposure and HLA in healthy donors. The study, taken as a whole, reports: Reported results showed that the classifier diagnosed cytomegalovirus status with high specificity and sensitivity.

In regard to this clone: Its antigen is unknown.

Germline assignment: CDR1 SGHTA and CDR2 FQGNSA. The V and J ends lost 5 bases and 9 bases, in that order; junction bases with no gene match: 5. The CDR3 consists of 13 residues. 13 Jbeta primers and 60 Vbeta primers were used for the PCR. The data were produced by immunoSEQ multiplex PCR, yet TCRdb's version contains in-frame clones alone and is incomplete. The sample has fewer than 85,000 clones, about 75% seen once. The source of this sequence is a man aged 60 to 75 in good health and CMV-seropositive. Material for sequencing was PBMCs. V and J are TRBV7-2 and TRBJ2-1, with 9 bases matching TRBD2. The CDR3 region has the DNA TGTGCCAGCAGCCTGGGACTAGCAGGTGAGCAGTTCTTC. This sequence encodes CASSLGLAGEQFF.